This record concerns one TCR beta chain sequence. Its antigen is as yet unknown. PCR was performed using 60 Vbeta and 13 Jbeta primers. Measured with immunoSEQ multiplex PCR; TCRdb has only the in-frame clones, and not every one. The sample consists of 150,000 to 200,000 clones, around 81% of them appearing once. Between the trimmed V and J ends, which lost 0 bases and 7 bases, there was a span of 12 bases. The CDR3 has 13 amino acids. The germline V gene has CDR1 SQVTM and CDR2 ANQGSEA. This sample is drawn from a study of cytomegalovirus exposure and HLA in healthy donors. The study, taken as a whole, reports: It was 150 to 200 TCR beta chains that were listed as cytomegalovirus-associated. It was taken for granted in presence/absence analyses that sequencing depth across donors was roughly uniform. The likely origin of a cluster of highly shared sequence variants was a sequencing artifact.

While unrecorded immune exposures were likely, the donors were nominally healthy when sampled. V and J are TRBV29-1 and TRBJ1-2; D might be TRBD1 (5 bases). The source material was PBMCs. The clonotype was recovered from a woman aged 18 to 35 in good health and CMV-seropositive. The CDR3 nucleotides read TGCAGCGTTGAAGATCCGTCAGGGTTTGGCTACACCTTC. Its protein is CSVEDPSGFGYTF.